The clone carrying this TCR beta chain appeared a few times. Its antigen is currently unknown. This record comes from a study of human T cells and chemical hapten exposure. TCRdb fed the RACE reads into MiXCR, producing one record per CDR3 protein. The sample consists of about 80,000 distinct CDR3 sequences, roughly 7.2% of them appearing once. Study-level findings and limits: Following DPC sensitization, TCRs present above 1 in 1000 frequency showed no change.

The length of the CDR3 is 13 residues. J was trimmed by 4 bases and V by 6 bases; bases with no gene match: 6. In germline, CDR1 is GTSNPN, CDR2 SVGIG (reference sequence). This sample's time point: patch test 1, 2 weeks after DPC sensitization. Treatment of the sample: therapeutic diphenylcyclopropenone sensitization with weekly scalp DPC. J is TRBJ1-2 and V is TRBV30, with 9 bases identical to TRBD1. This TCR derives from a woman in her 30s with alopecia areata. Some clones in this sample may be carry-over from other donors' samples. Material: whole blood, obtained in connection with sensitization to the hapten diphenylcyclopropenone (DPC). CDR3 amino acids: CACSTGGFYGYTF. CDR3 nucleotide sequence: TGTGCCTGCTCGACAGGGGGATTCTATGGCTACACCTTC.